This T cell receptor (beta chain) stems from a study of CD8 T cells in Susac syndrome. This CDR3 has 12 amino acids. With 5 bases clipped from V and 13 bases from J, the junction kept 2 bases outside the gene matches. It was with random hexamers that roughly 0.45 to 1 ug RNA was reverse transcribed. Using its own MiXCR run on the immunoSEQ multiplex PCR reads, TCRdb lists one record per CDR3 protein. The table records around 100,000 distinct CDR3 sequences, approximately 95% of them present only once. The sequenced sample was CD8+ T cells from PBMCs. The chain carries TRBV12-3 or TRBV12-4 and TRBJ2-2; TRBD2 matches 12 bases. The receptor comes from a human donor with Susac syndrome. The CDR3 reads CASSRTSGTLFF. CDR3 in DNA: TGTGCCAGCAGTCGGACTAGCGGGACGCTGTTTTTT.